The 27 T cell receptor beta chains below were found in one sample sequenced in a study of technical replicates of blood from a few donors. This table comes from immunoSEQ multiplex PCR, and its TCRdb copy is limited to in-frame clones, with some not included. The sample consists of fewer than 15,000 clones, around 93% of them appearing once. The sample comprised PBMCs. These receptors were taken from a human donor in good health.

This sequence joins TRBV15 and TRBJ1-5; TRBD1 might be the D (5 bases). CDR3 length equals 19 residues. V shed 1 base and J shed 5 bases, with 24 bases lying between them. The V gene's germline CDR1 is LNHNV and CDR2 YYDKDF (reference sequence). The DNA of the CDR3 is TGTGCCACCAGCAGAGCCCGATCTGTTCGGGCAGGGTTTTATCAGCCCCAGCATTTT. Residues: CATSRARSVRAGFYQPQHF.

V is TRBV19 and J is TRBJ2-7, with 8 bases fitting TRBD2. Germline V gives CDR1 LNHDA, CDR2 SQIVND (reference sequence). V was clipped by 4 bases and J by 4 bases; unmatched bases: 6. CDR3 length: 14 amino acids. The CDR3 nucleotides are TGTGCCAGTAGTACGACTAGCGTCCGTTACGAGCAGTACTTC. Residues: CASSTTSVRYEQYF.

This chain uses TRBV1 with TRBJ1-1. TRBV1 is assigned pseudogene status. The CDR3 sequence is 16 residues long. The CDR3 DNA is TGCACCAGCAGCCAAGAAAAAGATAGTTTGAACACTGAAGCTTTCTTT. Its translation is CTSSQEKDSLNTEAFF.

This chain links TRBV30 with TRBJ1-3; TRBD1 is a possible D gene (5 bases). Germline V CDR1 and CDR2: GTSNPN, SVGIG (reference sequence). The CDR3 runs to 15 residues. V was cut by 8 bases and J by 0 bases, with 17 bases left in between. CDR3 nucleotides: TGTGCCGGGACCTATCTCGAATACTCTGGAAACACCATATATTTT. This sequence encodes CAGTYLEYSGNTIYF.

This rearrangement joins TRBV30 to TRBJ2-1; 9 bases are shared with TRBD2. V lost 0 bases to trimming and J lost 9 bases; unmatched junction nucleotides: 9. The CDR3 spans 15 residues. Germline CDR1 reads GTSNPN; CDR2 reads SVGIG (reference sequence). The CDR3 loop is CAWSVLAGGPGEQFF. CDR3 nucleotide sequence: TGTGCCTGGAGTGTACTTGCGGGAGGGCCGGGTGAGCAGTTCTTC.

This sequence joins TRBV10-1 and TRBJ2-2; 7 bases match TRBD1. This CDR3 region has 13 residues. V was clipped by 9 bases and J by 2 bases; unmatched bases: 3. Germline V lookup: CDR1 WNHNN, CDR2 SYGVQD (reference sequence). CDR3 DNA sequence: TGCGCCAGTCGGGACAGTAACACCGGGGAGCTGTTTTTT. This sequence encodes CASRDSNTGELFF.

This chain connects TRBV4-1 to TRBJ2-2; D gene unclear. The CDR3 spans 17 residues. V shed 0 bases and J shed 0 bases, with 11 bases lying between them. Germline values: CDR1 MGHRA, CDR2 YSYEKL. The CDR3 reads CASSQDLRQTNTGELFF. CDR3 coding DNA: TGCGCCAGCAGCCAAGATTTGAGGCAGACGAACACCGGGGAGCTGTTTTTT.

The chain couples TRBV6-5 to TRBJ1-2; D possibly corresponds to TRBD1 (6 bases). Germline CDR1 reads MNHEY; CDR2 reads SVGAGI. The length of the CDR3 is 11 residues. Trimming cost V 10 bases and J 7 bases, with 13 bases left between them. CDR3 sequence: CATTRGGGYTF. CDR3 coding DNA: TGTGCCACCACGAGAGGGGGTGGCTACACCTTC.

The J gene is TRBJ2-2, the V gene TRBV11-3, with 9 positions matching TRBD1. CDR1 SGHNT and CDR2 YENEEA come from the germline V gene. The CDR3 is made up of 17 amino acids. With 4 bases clipped from V and 0 bases from J, the junction kept 6 bases outside the gene matches. The CDR3 region has the DNA TGTGCCAGCAGCTCCCCCGGGACAGGGACGAACACCGGGGAGCTGTTTTTT. Encoded protein: CASSSPGTGTNTGELFF.

This chain links TRBV30 with TRBJ2-7; a possible D gene is TRBD1 (6 bases). Looked up from germline, CDR1 is GTSNPN and CDR2 is SVGIG (reference sequence). V was clipped by 2 bases and J by 5 bases, with 10 bases between them. The CDR3 is made up of 12 amino acids. CDR3: CAWSLTGNEQYF. The CDR3, as DNA: TGTGCCTGGAGTCTGACAGGTAACGAGCAGTACTTC.

V gene TRBV5-6 combines with J gene TRBJ1-1, with D hard to call. Germline V lookup: CDR1 SGHDT, CDR2 YYEEEE. This CDR3 is built from 12 residues. Trimming removed 7 bases at V and 1 base at J, with 8 bases between. Written as DNA, the CDR3 is TGTGCCAGCGGCTCCGGGAACACTGAAGCTTTCTTT. It codes for CASGSGNTEAFF. The variable domain in full, with the rest retrieved from reference TRBV5-6 and TRBJ1-1, is DAGVTQSPTHLIKTRGQQVTLRCSPKSGHDTVSWYQQALGQGPQFIFQYYEEEERQRGNFPDRFSGHQFPNYSSELNVNALLLGDSALYLCASGSGNTEAFFGQGTRLTVV.

This clone was observed a single time. The chain has TRBV7-9 and TRBJ2-1; 7 bases line up with TRBD2. Germline assignment: CDR1 SEHNR and CDR2 FQNEAQ (reference sequence). J gave up 10 bases and V 4 bases, and 10 bases lay outside the gene matches. CDR3 length: 14 amino acids. The CDR3 coding sequence is TGTGCCAGCAGCTCCCTAGCGGTCCAGGGAGAGCAGTTCTTC. It is translated as CASSSLAVQGEQFF.

The genes are TRBV5-1 and TRBJ2-3; 7 positions agree with TRBD2. The V segment lost 3 bases and the J segment 1 base; nucleotides outside the gene matches: 5. There are 15 residues in the CDR3. Germline values: CDR1 SGHRS, CDR2 YFSETQ. CDR3: CASSSAGQGTDTQYF. CDR3 in DNA: TGCGCCAGCAGCTCAGCGGGGCAGGGCACAGATACGCAGTATTTT.

The V gene is TRBV6-1, the J gene TRBJ1-1; D not certain. The CDR3 extends over 13 amino acids. Per the germline V gene, CDR1 is MNHNS and CDR2 is SASEGT. The V end was cut by 2 bases, the J end by 3 bases, with 7 bases between. CDR3: CASSERSDTEAFF. As DNA, the CDR3 is TGTGCCAGCAGTGAAAGATCGGACACTGAAGCTTTCTTT.

The chain joins TRBV28 to TRBJ1-2; TRBD1 is a possible D gene (5 bases). Germline V gene lookup returns CDR1 MDHEN and CDR2 SYDVKM. This CDR3 has 12 residues. The V gene lost 8 bases and the J gene lost 3 bases, with 10 bases spanning the gap. CDR3 nucleotides: TGTGCCAGCGCCGGGGGGGACTATGGCTACACCTTC. Translated: CASAGGDYGYTF.

This chain links TRBV27 with TRBJ2-7, with D perhaps matching TRBD1 (6 bases). The CDR3 spans 13 residues. V lost 3 bases and J 4 bases, leaving 10 bases between the germline ends. Germline CDR1 and CDR2: MNHEY and SMNVEV (reference sequence). The CDR3 DNA reads TGTGCCAGCAGTTTGAAGGGGGAGTACGAGCAGTACTTC. Its translation is CASSLKGEYEQYF.

This rearrangement joins TRBV21-1 to TRBJ2-7; TRBD2 is the table's D call, not checked against the DNA. TRBV21-1 is tagged as a pseudogene. The CDR3 has 14 amino acids. The CDR3 sequence: CASSTPRVSYEQYF. The CDR3 region has the DNA TGTGCCAGTTCCACCCCGCGGGTTTCCTACGAGCAGTACTTC.

J is TRBJ1-2 and V is TRBV18; possibly TRBD1 for D (5 bases). Germline V gene sequence: CDR1 KGHSH, CDR2 LQKENI. The CDR3 loop spans 17 amino acids. V was clipped by 3 bases and J by 1 base, with 18 bases between them. The CDR3 sequence: CASSPKGLKLINYGYTF. The DNA for the CDR3 is TGTGCCAGCTCACCGAAGGGACTGAAGCTAATTAACTATGGCTACACCTTC.

This chain links TRBV7-2 with TRBJ2-7, with 8 bases aligning to TRBD2. The CDR3 is made up of 15 amino acids. CDR1 and CDR2 (germline): SGHTA, FQGNSA. Trimming took 1 base from V and 7 from J; bases not matched to a gene: 9. The CDR3 reads CASSLVAGGGDEQYF. The CDR3, as DNA: TGTGCCAGCAGCTTAGTGGCGGGGGGCGGTGATGAGCAGTACTTC.

This chain joins TRBV10-2 and TRBJ1-5; 9 bases line up with TRBD1. The CDR3 sequence is 14 residues long. The J segment lost 7 bases and the V segment lost 6 bases, leaving 7 bases of the junction unmatched. CDR1 is WSHSY and CDR2 is SAAADI in the germline V gene. The CDR3 DNA reads TGCGCCAGCAGGGGACAGGGTTTAGGGCAGCCCCAGCATTTT. Translating it yields CASRGQGLGQPQHF.

This chain links TRBV6-6 with TRBJ1-3; TRBD1 aligns across 7 bases. CDR1 is MNHNY, CDR2 SVGAGI, per germline (reference sequence). The CDR3 has 14 residues. J was trimmed by 3 bases and V by 2 bases; bases with no gene match: 1. This CDR3 is CASSYDRDGNTIYF. As DNA, the CDR3 is TGTGCCAGCAGTTACGACAGGGATGGAAACACCATATATTTT.

CDR3 nucleotides: TGTGCCAGCAGTGATCTGCGGCACACAGATACGCAGTATTTT. This sequence encodes CASSDLRHTDTQYF. This chain joins TRBV6-1 and TRBJ2-3; D is ambiguous. The V end lost 3 bases, the J end lost 2 bases, and 9 bases lay between the germline ends. CDR1 and CDR2 from the germline V gene are MNHNS and SASEGT. The CDR3 has 14 residues.

This clone was recorded once. The rearrangement uses TRBV5-6 and TRBJ2-7; D possibly corresponds to TRBD2 (6 bases). Germline CDR1 SGHDT, CDR2 YYEEEE. The CDR3 contains 14 residues. Trimming pared 0 bases from V and 0 bases from J, leaving 7 bases between. This chain's CDR3 is CASSLGGDSYEQYF. The CDR3, as DNA: TGTGCCAGCAGCTTGGGGGGGGACTCCTACGAGCAGTACTTC.

A few counts support this clone. This sequence joins TRBV19 and TRBJ1-5; perhaps TRBD1 as D (6 bases). V lost 4 bases to trimming and J lost 5 bases, with 12 bases between them. The CDR3 totals 14 residues. Per germline, CDR1 LNHDA and CDR2 SQIVND (reference sequence). CDR3 loop: CASSTTGQYQPQHF. In DNA form, the CDR3 reads TGTGCCAGTAGTACCACAGGGCAGTATCAGCCCCAGCATTTT.

The rearrangement joins TRBV6-4 to TRBJ2-1; 9 nucleotides align to TRBD2. This CDR3 has 16 residues. Germline loops: CDR1 MRHNA, CDR2 SNTAGT. J lost 6 bases, V lost 1 base, and 7 bases had no gene match. The CDR3 region has the DNA TGTGCCAGCAGTGACTTAGCGGGAGTGGGGTTCAATGAGCAGTTCTTC. It codes for CASSDLAGVGFNEQFF.

V is TRBV9 and J is TRBJ2-7, with 7 bases fitting TRBD1. The CDR3 is made up of 13 amino acids. Trimming at V came to 3 bases and at J to 7 bases, leaving 7 bases not matched to a gene. Germline V gene sequence: CDR1 SGDLS, CDR2 YYNGEE. CDR3 loop: CASSGEGQLEQYF. The CDR3, as DNA: TGTGCCAGCAGCGGCGAGGGACAGTTAGAGCAGTACTTC.

The V call is TRBV6-1, the J call TRBJ1-1, with 7 bases fitting TRBD1. This CDR3 contains 12 residues. V gave up 11 bases and J gave up 12 bases; unmatched junction bases: 15. Germline-derived CDR1 and CDR2 are MNHNS and SASEGT. The CDR3 region has the DNA TGTGCCGCTCGGGACAGAGGGGCCGCAACTTTCTTT. As protein: CAARDRGAATFF.